This TCR beta chain is drawn from a study of T cell changes during pregnancy in multiple sclerosis. Assay used: immunoSEQ multiplex PCR; TCRdb lists only in-frame clones, some missing. The sample has 70,000 to 85,000 clones, about 91% seen once; the top ten hold about 3%. This clonotype originated in a female donor with multiple sclerosis, enrolled in a pregnancy study. Sample: peripheral blood, taken before pregnancy.

CDR3 sequence: CASSTGTYEQYF. The CDR3 DNA reads TGCGCCAGCAGCACAGGGACCTACGAGCAGTACTTC. The gene calls are TRBV5-1 and TRBJ2-7; D may be TRBD1 (6 bases). The germline V gene has CDR1 SGHRS and CDR2 YFSETQ. V shed 4 bases and J shed 2 bases, with 7 bases lying between them. The CDR3 length is 12 residues.